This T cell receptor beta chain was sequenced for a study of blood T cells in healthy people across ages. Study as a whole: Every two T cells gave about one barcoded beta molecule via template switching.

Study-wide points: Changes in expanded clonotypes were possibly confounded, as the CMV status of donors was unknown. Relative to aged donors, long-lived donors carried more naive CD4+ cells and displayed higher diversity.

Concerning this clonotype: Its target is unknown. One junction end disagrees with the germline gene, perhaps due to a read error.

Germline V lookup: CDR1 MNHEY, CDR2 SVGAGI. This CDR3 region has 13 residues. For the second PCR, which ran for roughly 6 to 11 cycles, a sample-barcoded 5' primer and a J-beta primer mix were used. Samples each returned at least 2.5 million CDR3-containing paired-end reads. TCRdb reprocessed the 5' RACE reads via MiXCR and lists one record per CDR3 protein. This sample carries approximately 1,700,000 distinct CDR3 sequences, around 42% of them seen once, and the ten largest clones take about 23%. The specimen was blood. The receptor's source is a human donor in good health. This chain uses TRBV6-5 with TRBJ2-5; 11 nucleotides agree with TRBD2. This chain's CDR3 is CVSSPLAGGIQYF. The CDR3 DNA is TGTGTCAGCAGTCCCCTAGCGGGGGGCATCCAGTACTTC.